Each of the 29 T cell receptor beta chains below was sequenced from the same sample in a study of OX40 agonist ivuxolimab in advanced cancers. Sequencing used immunoSEQ multiplex PCR; TCRdb keeps in-frame clones, though not all of them. The table records fewer than 95,000 clones, around 90% of them present only once. Sequences were derived from CD4+ or CD8+ T cells sorted from blood, sampled in a trial of the OX40 agonist ivuxolimab. Every receptor here comes from an adult with an advanced solid tumor such as melanoma, head and neck, liver or kidney cancer.

The rearrangement links TRBV28 to TRBJ1-2; 7 nucleotides match TRBD1. The ends lost 6 bases at V and 4 bases at J; junction bases unmatched: 14. The CDR3 runs 16 residues. CDR1 and CDR2 from the germline V gene are MDHEN and SYDVKM. CDR3 DNA: TGTGCCAGCAGCAACAGGGGATTGACCATACCCTATGGCTACACCTTC. This codes for CASSNRGLTIPYGYTF.

This sequence joins TRBV2 and TRBJ1-2; tentatively, D is TRBD1 (5 bases). Germline CDR1 and CDR2: SNHLY and FYNNEI. V lost 2 bases and J 8 bases, leaving 15 bases between the germline ends. The CDR3 length is 14 residues. CDR3 sequence (DNA): TGTGCCAGCAGTGAAAGCAGGGAAGTATACGGCTACACCTTC. This sequence encodes CASSESREVYGYTF.

J is TRBJ1-5 and V is TRBV28, with D unclear. The V and J ends lost 5 bases and 4 bases respectively, with 6 bases between them. This CDR3 is 12 amino acids long. CDR1 is MDHEN and CDR2 is SYDVKM in the germline V gene. CDR3 DNA: TGTGCCAGCAGTATTCAGAATCAGCCCCAGCATTTT. This gives the protein CASSIQNQPQHF.

The V call is TRBV5-4, the J call TRBJ1-2; TRBD1 matches 8 bases. The CDR3 sequence is 15 residues long. The ends lost 4 bases at V and 4 bases at J; junction bases unmatched: 9. Germline V gene data show CDR1 as SGHNT and CDR2 as YYREEE (reference sequence). CDR3 region: CASSPRTGLSYGYTF. The CDR3 nucleotides are TGTGCCAGCAGCCCCCGGACAGGGCTAAGCTATGGCTACACCTTC.

This rearrangement joins TRBV28 to TRBJ2-3, with TRBD2 as a possible D gene (7 bases). Germline values: CDR1 MDHEN, CDR2 SYDVKM. The CDR3 has 16 amino acids. Trimming removed 5 bases at V and 5 bases at J, with 20 bases between. For the CDR3, the DNA is TGTGCCAGCAGTGCCCCATCGGGGAGGGGGGGAGATACGCAGTATTTT. This gives the protein CASSAPSGRGGDTQYF.

The rearrangement uses TRBV28 and TRBJ2-6; D call uncertain. Trimming took 6 bases from V and 1 from J, leaving 13 bases between them. The CDR3 covers 16 residues. Germline values: CDR1 MDHEN, CDR2 SYDVKM. DNA of the CDR3: TGTGCCAGCAGGAAGGGCGCCCTGTCTGGGGCCAACGTCCTGACTTTC. Encoded protein: CASRKGALSGANVLTF.

The chain combines TRBV6-1 with TRBJ1-5, with a possible D match to TRBD1 (5 bases). V dropped 6 bases and J dropped 6 bases, with 15 bases sitting between them. This CDR3 has 14 residues. From germline, CDR1 is MNHNS and CDR2 SASEGT. This CDR3 is CASRLRVRGQPQHF. CDR3 nucleotides: TGTGCCAGCAGGCTCAGGGTACGAGGTCAGCCCCAGCATTTT.

Comments on this clone: Other DNA variants within this sample encode the same CDR3. The J gene is TRBJ1-5, the V gene TRBV19, with TRBD1 matching over 11 bases. CDR1 and CDR2 (germline): LNHDA, SQIVND (reference sequence). J was trimmed by 6 bases and V by 4 bases; bases with no gene match: 2. This CDR3 contains 14 residues. CDR3 protein: CASSRTGGGQPQHF. The CDR3 DNA sequence: TGTGCCAGTAGTAGGACAGGGGGCGGTCAGCCCCAGCATTTT.

The chain links TRBV9 to TRBJ2-4, with a weak D call TRBD2 (6 bases). The CDR3 has 16 residues. Per germline, CDR1 SGDLS and CDR2 YYNGEE. Trimming took off 3 bases at V and 4 bases at J, with 17 bases between the two ends. The CDR3 region has the DNA TGTGCCAGCAGCGGATCCGGGACTCCACTTAAAAACATTCAGTACTTC. It codes for CASSGSGTPLKNIQYF.

The chain couples TRBV7-9 to TRBJ2-1; maybe TRBD2 (5 bases). The CDR3 sequence is 13 residues long. V lost 5 bases and J lost 3, with 8 bases in between. CDR1 and CDR2 from the germline V gene are SEHNR and FQNEAQ (reference sequence). The CDR3, as DNA: TGTGCCAGCAGCGCCGGGGTCTACAATGAGCAGTTCTTC. It specifies CASSAGVYNEQFF.

This sequence joins TRBV29-1 and TRBJ1-5; TRBD1 agrees at 9 bases. CDR1 and CDR2 from the germline V gene are SQVTM and ANQGSEA. Germline trimming cut 4 bases from V and 2 bases from J; bases unmatched to any gene: 6. CDR3 length: 15 amino acids. CDR3 nucleotides: TGCAGCGTTGTACAGGGGGCTAACGGCAATCAGCCCCAGCATTTT. Translating gives CSVVQGANGNQPQHF.

The chain has TRBV4-1 and TRBJ2-7; D tentatively reads TRBD1 or TRBD2 (5 bases each). The V gene lost 1 base and the J gene lost 2 bases, with 15 bases spanning the gap. The CDR3 length is 16 residues. The germline gives CDR1 MGHRA, CDR2 YSYEKL. The CDR3 sequence is CASSQGEQGLPYEQYF. In nucleotides, the CDR3 is TGCGCCAGCAGCCAAGGGGAGCAGGGCCTTCCCTACGAGCAGTACTTC.

The chain links TRBV6-4 to TRBJ2-3, with D perhaps matching TRBD2 (5 bases). CDR1 is MRHNA, CDR2 SNTAGT, per germline. This CDR3 has 13 residues. V dropped 4 bases and J dropped 5 bases, with 10 bases sitting between them. Here the CDR3 DNA reads TGTGCCAGCAGTGCGGCGGCGGGAGATACGCAGTATTTT. Protein product: CASSAAAGDTQYF.

The chain uses TRBV27 and TRBJ1-3, with TRBD1 matching 11 bases. The CDR3 covers 17 residues. J was trimmed by 0 bases and V by 8 bases; bases with no gene match: 9. CDR1 is MNHEY, CDR2 SMNVEV, per germline (reference sequence). The CDR3 nucleotides are TGTGCCAGCTGTCCGGGACAGGGGGTTTCCTCTGGAAACACCATATATTTT. It encodes CASCPGQGVSSGNTIYF.

The chain joins TRBV6-6 to TRBJ2-2, with 8 bases matching TRBD1. Germline values: CDR1 MNHNY, CDR2 SVGAGI (reference sequence). This CDR3 has 13 amino acids. Losses at the gene ends were 5 bases for V and 6 bases for J; bases not matched to a gene: 2. The CDR3 DNA reads TGTGCCAGCAGTCGGACAGGGCCCGGGGAGCTGTTTTTT. Its protein product is CASSRTGPGELFF.

The rearrangement uses TRBV5-6 and TRBJ2-7; D is possibly TRBD1 (5 bases). Germline-derived CDR1 and CDR2 are SGHDT and YYEEEE. The ends were cut back, 3 bases at V and 5 bases at J, with 15 bases in the middle. The CDR3 runs to 14 residues. The CDR3 DNA reads TGTGCCAGCAGCTGGATGATCGGACACCACGAGCAGTACTTC. Protein product: CASSWMIGHHEQYF. Filled out from reference TRBV5-6 and TRBJ2-7, the complete variable domain reads DAGVTQSPTHLIKTRGQQVTLRCSPKSGHDTVSWYQQALGQGPQFIFQYYEEEERQRGNFPDRFSGHQFPNYSSELNVNALLLGDSALYLCASSWMIGHHEQYFGPGTRLTVT.

The rearrangement uses TRBV19 and TRBJ2-5; possible D gene TRBD1, 6 bases. In germline, CDR1 is LNHDA, CDR2 SQIVND (reference sequence). This CDR3 has 14 residues. With 5 bases removed from V and 4 bases from J, the gap between germline ends came to 14 bases. The CDR3 here is CASSPDSRRETQYF. The CDR3 nucleotides are TGTGCCAGTAGTCCGGACAGTCGGCGAGAGACCCAGTACTTC.

The V call is TRBV6-9, the J call TRBJ1-2, with 7 bases fitting TRBD1. Germline V gene data show CDR1 as MNHGY and CDR2 as SVAAGI. The ends lost 3 bases at V and 6 bases at J; junction bases unmatched: 10. The CDR3 is 15 residues long. CDR3 in amino acids: CASSYGGQTGNGYTF. CDR3 nucleotides: TGTGCCAGCAGTTACGGGGGACAGACTGGAAATGGCTACACCTTC.

CDR3 sequence: CASSLGVQRGHEKLFF. The CDR3 region has the DNA TGCGCCAGCAGCTTGGGTGTTCAGAGGGGGCATGAAAAACTGTTTTTT. The chain couples TRBV5-1 to TRBJ1-4; 7 bases align to TRBD1. The CDR3 spans 16 residues. Per germline, CDR1 SGHRS and CDR2 YFSETQ. V gave up 0 bases and J gave up 6 bases; unmatched junction bases: 8.

This clone showed up just a few times. This sequence joins TRBV6-1 and TRBJ1-5; D remains ambiguous. CDR3 length: 14 amino acids. Trimming stripped 8 bases from V and 1 base from J, with 12 bases between. Germline lookup yields CDR1 MNHNS and CDR2 SASEGT. This CDR3 reads CASSRVGSNQPQHF. The CDR3 DNA is TGTGCCAGCTCCCGGGTGGGGAGCAATCAGCCCCAGCATTTT.

The rearrangement joins TRBV19 to TRBJ2-1, with 7 bases lining up with TRBD2. Germline V gene sequence: CDR1 LNHDA, CDR2 SQIVND (reference sequence). Trimming cost V 3 bases and J 4 bases; bases outside gene matches: 6. The CDR3 length is 15 residues. The CDR3 protein is CASSMRGSSYNEQFF. The CDR3 nucleotides are TGTGCCAGTAGTATGCGCGGGAGCAGTTACAATGAGCAGTTCTTC. Filled out from reference TRBV19 and TRBJ2-1, the complete variable domain reads DGGITQSPKYLFRKEGQNVTLSCEQNLNHDAMYWYRQDPGQGLRLIYYSQIVNDFQKGDIAEGYSVSREKKESFPLTVTSAQKNPTAFYLCASSMRGSSYNEQFFGPGTRLTVL.

This chain links TRBV7-2 with TRBJ2-2, with D tentatively TRBD1 (7 bases). V lost 5 bases and J lost 6, with 19 bases in between. Germline V gene sequence: CDR1 SGHTA, CDR2 FQGNSA. The CDR3 spans 16 residues. CDR3 region: CASSQGGVKQAGELFF. The CDR3 region has the DNA TGTGCCAGCAGCCAGGGGGGAGTGAAACAGGCCGGGGAGCTGTTTTTT.

The chain joins TRBV14 to TRBJ1-1; D unresolved. Trimming took off 4 bases at V and 11 bases at J, with 17 bases between the two ends. Germline values: CDR1 SGHDN, CDR2 FVKESK. This CDR3 has 13 residues. The DNA for the CDR3 is TGTGCCAGCAGCCTTGGGCAGCGGTTGAGGGCTTTCTTT. Its protein is CASSLGQRLRAFF.

This chain joins TRBV19 and TRBJ1-4; 10 bases match TRBD1. Germline values: CDR1 LNHDA, CDR2 SQIVND (reference sequence). V shed 6 bases, J shed 7 bases, and the junction held 8 bases outside the gene matches. The CDR3 loop spans 15 amino acids. The CDR3 DNA sequence: TGTGCCAGTAGGAAGACAGGGGGCGCGTCTGAAAAACTGTTTTTT. Translating gives CASRKTGGASEKLFF.

The chain carries TRBV6-1 and TRBJ1-5, with D hard to call. V shed 5 bases and J shed 6 bases, with 8 bases lying between them. This CDR3 is built from 12 residues. Germline-derived CDR1 and CDR2 are MNHNS and SASEGT. CDR3 in DNA: TGTGCCAGCAGTCCACAATTTCAGCCCCAGCATTTT. Translating gives CASSPQFQPQHF.

The chain links TRBV14 to TRBJ2-2; 14 positions match TRBD2. After removal of 6 bases from V and 6 bases from J, the junction contained 3 bases not matched to a gene. CDR1 and CDR2 (germline): SGHDN, FVKESK. CDR3 length: 15 amino acids. The CDR3 sequence is CASSGTSGRAGELFF. CDR3 nucleotides: TGTGCCAGCAGTGGGACTAGCGGGAGAGCCGGGGAGCTGTTTTTT.

The J gene is TRBJ2-1, the V gene TRBV5-1; unclear D gene. The CDR3 is 15 residues long. Trimming shortened V by 3 bases and J by 6 bases, and 16 bases separated the two germline ends. The germline V gene has CDR1 SGHRS and CDR2 YFSETQ. The CDR3 DNA is TGCGCCAGCAGCTCCGGGCCCTGGGCTCCCAATGAGCAGTTCTTC. It codes for CASSSGPWAPNEQFF.

This chain links TRBV7-3 with TRBJ2-2; maybe TRBD2 (6 bases). From germline, CDR1 is SGHTA and CDR2 FQGTGA. The V end was cut by 0 bases, the J end by 6 bases, with 17 bases between. CDR3 length equals 17 residues. CDR3 DNA sequence: TGTGCCAGCAGCTTAACACTAGCCGGGGTGCGGGCCGGGGAGCTGTTTTTT. Amino acids: CASSLTLAGVRAGELFF.

The chain carries TRBV19 and TRBJ1-5; possible D gene TRBD1, 5 bases. The CDR3 length is 14 residues. Germline-derived CDR1 and CDR2 are LNHDA and SQIVND (reference sequence). The V and J ends lost 6 bases and 6 bases respectively, with 15 bases between them. This CDR3 reads CASREGEAGQPQHF. The CDR3 DNA reads TGTGCCAGTAGGGAAGGGGAGGCAGGTCAGCCCCAGCATTTT.